This entry concerns a single TCR beta chain. The antigen is undetermined. The junction departs from germline at one end; a sequencing error may be responsible. The data were obtained in a study of blood T cells in healthy people across ages. Findings of the study overall: A roughly linear age-dependent decrease characterized TCR beta diversity per million T cells.

Germline CDR1 reads SGHTA; CDR2 reads FQGNSA. CDR3 length: 17 residues. Alongside a J-beta primer mix, a sample-barcoded 5' primer served in a second PCR lasting about 7 to 12 cycles. TCRdb ran MiXCR on the 5' RACE reads and lists one entry per CDR3 protein. The sample includes roughly 800,000 distinct CDR3 sequences, around 24% of them seen just once. These data were likewise used in another study, on T cells of mothers and their children. That source adds: Every mother supplied over 9 million TCR beta CDR3 reads and every child a few million. Microchimeric T cell clones that persisted were not detected.

What was sequenced was blood. The chain recombines TRBV7-2 with TRBJ2-3, with TRBD2 matching 11 bases. This sequence was found in a boy aged 10-17 years in good health. As DNA, the CDR3 is TGTGCCAGCAGCTTAGGACTAGCGGGACAGAGCACAGATATGCAGTATTTT. Its translation is CASSLGLAGQSTDMQYF.